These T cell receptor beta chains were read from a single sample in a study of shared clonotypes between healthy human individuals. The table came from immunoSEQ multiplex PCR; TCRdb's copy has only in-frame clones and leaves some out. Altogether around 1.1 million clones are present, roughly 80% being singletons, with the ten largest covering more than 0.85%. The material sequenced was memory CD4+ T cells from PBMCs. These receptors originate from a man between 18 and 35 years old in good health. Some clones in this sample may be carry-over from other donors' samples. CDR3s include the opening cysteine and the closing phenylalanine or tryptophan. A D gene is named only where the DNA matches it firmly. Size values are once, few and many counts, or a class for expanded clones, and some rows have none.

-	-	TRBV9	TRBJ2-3	CASSEGVRQDTQYF	TGTGCCAGCAGCGAGGGGGTAAGGCAAGATACGCAGTATTTT
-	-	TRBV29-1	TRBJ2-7	CSVEDSREQYF	TGCAGCGTTGAAGACAGTCGCGAGCAGTACTTC
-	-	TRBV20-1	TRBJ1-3	CSANPGNTIYF	TGCAGTGCTAACCCTGGAAACACCATATATTTT
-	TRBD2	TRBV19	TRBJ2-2	CASSMPLGGLDTGELFF	TGTGCCAGTAGTATGCCCCTGGGAGGGTTGGACACCGGGGAGCTGTTTTTT
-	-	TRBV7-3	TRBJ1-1	CASSLTGGNTEAFF	TGTGCCAGCAGCTTAACTGGAGGAAACACTGAAGCTTTCTTT
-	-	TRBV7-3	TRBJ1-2	CASSSDRLYGYTF	TGTGCCAGCAGTTCCGACAGGCTCTATGGCTACACCTTC
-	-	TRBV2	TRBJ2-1	CASSQGTYGGNEQFF	TGTGCCAGCAGCCAAGGGACCTACGGGGGCAATGAGCAGTTCTTC
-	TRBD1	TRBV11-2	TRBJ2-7	CASSLEIGQGSYEQYF	TGTGCCAGCAGCTTAGAGATCGGACAGGGCTCCTACGAGCAGTACTTC
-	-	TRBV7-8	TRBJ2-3	CASSLRVTEDTQYF	TGTGCCAGCAGCTTAAGGGTTACGGAGGATACGCAGTATTTT
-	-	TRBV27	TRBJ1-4	CASSLLSPANEKLFF	TGTGCCAGCAGTTTATTGTCCCCCGCTAATGAAAAACTGTTTTTT
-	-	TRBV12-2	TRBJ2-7	CAIFLICVYEQYF	TGTGCTATCTTCCTTATCTGCGTTTACGAGCAGTACTTC
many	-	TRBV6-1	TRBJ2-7	CASSEGWPPYEQYF	TGTGCCAGCAGTGAAGGTTGGCCTCCCTACGAGCAGTACTTC
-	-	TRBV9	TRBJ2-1	CASSPQQYNEQFF	TGTGCCAGCAGCCCTCAACAGTACAATGAGCAGTTCTTC
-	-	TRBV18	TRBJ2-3	CASSPKRSTDTQYF	TGTGCCAGCTCACCAAAGCGGTCCACAGATACGCAGTATTTT
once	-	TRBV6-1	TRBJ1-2	CASSTGAYGYTF	TGTGCCAGCTCAACAGGAGCCTATGGCTACACCTTC
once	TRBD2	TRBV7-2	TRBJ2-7	CASSATSGQSYEQYF	TGTGCCAGCAGCGCAACTAGCGGGCAATCCTACGAGCAGTACTTC
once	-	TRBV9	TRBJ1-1	CASSAEVGNTEAFF	TGTGCCAGCAGCGCCGAGGTGGGGAACACTGAAGCTTTCTTT